This T cell receptor beta chain was obtained from a study of blood T cell repertoires in COVID-19. Original analysis: Reference gene primers were amplified, and this amplification served to estimate nucleated cell counts. Profiled with immunoSEQ multiplex PCR; TCRdb holds only in-frame clones, not every one. D and trimming come from the DNA, and the V and J calls and clone size come from that table. The sample consists of around 450,000 clones, nearly 90% of them appearing once. Germline CDR1 and CDR2: SNHLY and FYNNEI. Germline trimming cut 2 bases from V and 1 base from J; bases unmatched to any gene: 11. CDR3 length: 18 residues.

The receptor was isolated from a woman aged 18-29 years with acute COVID-19. The sequencing input was PBMCs or T cells enriched from blood (not recorded which). The chain employs TRBV2 and TRBJ2-1; 7 nucleotides align to TRBD1. The CDR3 bases are TGTGCCAGCAGTGAAATGGACAGGCCCCAGATTTCCTACAATGAGCAGTTCTTC. Encoded protein: CASSEMDRPQISYNEQFF.